The sequence of this TCR beta chain was determined in a study of shared clonotypes between healthy human individuals. Background on the study: Plates per donor: three CD4 naive, three CD4 memory, two CD8 naive, one CD8 memory. Broader study findings: Four donors held around 5% of naive CD4 clonotypes in common. The four-donor shared clonotypes exceeded non-shared clonotypes in generation probability, with non-shared ones scoring lower.

Clones were read by immunoSEQ multiplex PCR, and TCRdb kept only the in-frame ones, dropping some. This sample yields about 1.5 million clones, of which about 98% are seen a single time; about 0.45% belongs to the top ten. The V end was cut by 3 bases, the J end by 6 bases, with 8 bases between. Germline-derived CDR1 and CDR2 are SGHAT and FQNNGV. The CDR3 loop spans 13 amino acids. Turning to this clone: The target antigen is unknown.

The receptor's source is a man aged 30 to 39 in good health. The chain combines TRBV11-2 with TRBJ1-4; weak D call: TRBD1 (5 bases). The sequenced material came from naive CD4+ T cells sorted from blood. Documented subset: CD45RA+ positively selected. CDR3 DNA: TGTGCCAGCAGCTTCTTGGGGGATGAAAAACTGTTTTTT. It encodes CASSFLGDEKLFF.